A selection of T cell receptor beta chains follows, all from one sample in a study of shared clonotypes between healthy human individuals. Sequencing was performed with immunoSEQ multiplex PCR; in TCRdb, only in-frame clones are kept and a portion is missing. This table holds approximately 2,000,000 clones, 85% to 95% found once. The specimen sequenced was naive CD4+ T cells from PBMCs. These TCRs come from a man between 18 and 35 years old in good health. Some clones in this sample may be carry-over from other donors' samples. Both conserved end residues are part of each CDR3. Each record gives: D gene, V gene, clone size, J gene, CDR3 length, CDR3 DNA, CDR3 protein. The D gene is left open where the match is weak. A row's size may be missing; if present it is once, few, many or a size class.

NA,TRBV10-1,NA,TRBJ2-1,11,TGCGCCAGCAGAGAGAGAAATGAGCAGTTCTTC,CASRERNEQFF
NA,TRBV6-5,NA,TRBJ2-7,12,TGTGCCAGCAGTCAGACTCGGCCCCCGGGTGACTTC,CASSQTRPPGDF
NA,TRBV30,NA,TRBJ1-5,13,TGTGCCTGGAATTCAGAAAGCAATCAGCCCCAGCATTTT,CAWNSESNQPQHF
TRBD1,TRBV28,NA,TRBJ2-1,12,TGTGCCAGCAGTTTGACCGGGACAGTCAAGTTCTTC,CASSLTGTVKFF
NA,TRBV29-1,NA,TRBJ2-1,13,TGCAGCGTTGAGACCAGGAGTGTGGGTGAGCAGTTCTTC,CSVETRSVGEQFF
TRBD2,TRBV27,NA,TRBJ2-6,17,TGTGCCAGCAGCCCCGCCGCGGGGGTGCGTGGGGCCAACGTCCTGACTTTC,CASSPAAGVRGANVLTF
NA,TRBV19,NA,TRBJ2-7,13,TGTGCCAGTAGTATTCAAGCGAGCTACGAGCAGTACTTC,CASSIQASYEQYF
NA,TRBV19,few,TRBJ1-1,13,TGTGCCAGTAGTATAAGCAGGAACACTGAAGCTTTCTTT,CASSISRNTEAFF
NA,TRBV6-5,once,TRBJ2-7,14,TGTGCCAGCAGAGAGACAGGGACTTACTACGAGCAGTACTTC,CASRETGTYYEQYF
TRBD1,TRBV4-2,NA,TRBJ2-3,14,TGTGCCAGCACCCTGGACAGGGGAACAGATACGCAGTATTTT,CASTLDRGTDTQYF